The 2 T cell receptor beta chains below come from one sample, sequenced in a study of CD8+CD57+ T cells in acquired aplastic anemia. Sequencing involved patients with CD8+CD57+ cell expansion previously shown by flow cytometry. Both TCR beta VDJ combination and CDR3 sequence profiling were carried out. Genomic DNA was the template for this profiling. TCRdb independently ran MiXCR on the reads; one entry per CDR3 protein. The table has around 500,000 distinct CDR3 sequences, roughly 34% seen once; the top ten hold 0.82%. Sequenced material: sorted CD4+, CD8+, or CD8+CD57+ T cells (not recorded which) from PBMCs. The receptor set was obtained from a human donor with aplastic anemia.

This clonotype was counted ten times or more. The chain joins TRBV20-1 to TRBJ1-6, with D tentatively TRBD1 (6 bases). In germline, CDR1 is DFQATT, CDR2 SNEGSKA (reference sequence). The germline V and J ends were trimmed by 2 bases and 7 bases, with 15 bases remaining between them. The CDR3 extends over 15 amino acids. CDR3 sequence: CSARSGAEGNSPLHF. CDR3 nucleotide sequence: TGCAGTGCTAGATCGGGGGCAGAAGGAAATTCACCCCTCCACTTT.

The chain links TRBV7-2 to TRBJ1-2; D remains ambiguous. The CDR3 is 13 residues long. CDR1 is SGHTA and CDR2 is FQGNSA in the germline V gene. V shed 6 bases and J shed 4 bases, with 12 bases lying between them. The CDR3 DNA reads TGTGCCAGCAGTTCCTCGCCATCCTATGGCTACACCTTC. It translates to CASSSSPSYGYTF.